These T cell receptor beta chains were read from a single sample in a study of blood T cell repertoires in COVID-19. TCRdb keeps only in-frame clones here, not all; method: immunoSEQ multiplex PCR. Among 50,000 to 70,000 clones listed, roughly 80% were seen once. Input material: peripheral blood. These receptors all stem from a man in his sixties with acute or convalescent COVID-19. Both conserved end residues are part of each CDR3. D genes are given only for firm matches. Size tells how often a clone was seen (once, few, many) or the class of an expanded clone, and some rows leave it out.

clone size: few
V gene: TRBV11-3
J gene: TRBJ1-3
D gene: -
CDR3 protein: CASSLDAGTTSGNTIYF
CDR3 DNA: TGTGCCAGCAGCTTGGATGCCGGGACAACAAGTGGAAACACCATATATTTT

clone size: -
V gene: TRBV7-6
J gene: TRBJ2-7
D gene: TRBD2
CDR3 protein: CASSLDRSRGGMSYEQYF
CDR3 DNA: TGTGCCAGCAGCTTAGATCGTAGTCGGGGGGGAATGTCCTACGAGCAGTACTTC

clone size: -
V gene: TRBV27
J gene: TRBJ2-3
D gene: -
CDR3 protein: CASSEGDTWDTDTQYF
CDR3 DNA: TGTGCCAGCAGTGAGGGGGACACTTGGGACACAGATACGCAGTATTTT

clone size: -
V gene: TRBV9
J gene: TRBJ2-5
D gene: -
CDR3 protein: CASSPRSNQETQYF
CDR3 DNA: TGTGCCAGCAGCCCCCGGAGCAACCAAGAGACCCAGTACTTC

clone size: -
V gene: TRBV13
J gene: TRBJ2-1
D gene: TRBD2
CDR3 protein: CASSQWKRGTYNEQFF
CDR3 DNA: TGTGCCAGCAGCCAATGGAAGCGGGGGACCTACAATGAGCAGTTCTTC

clone size: once
V gene: TRBV19
J gene: TRBJ1-2
D gene: TRBD1
CDR3 protein: CASSFYYRGRQGRRGYTF
CDR3 DNA: TGTGCCAGTAGTTTCTACTACCGGGGGCGACAGGGACGTAGAGGCTACACCTTC

clone size: -
V gene: TRBV18
J gene: TRBJ1-1
D gene: TRBD1
CDR3 protein: CASSPMHPGTGTNTEAFF
CDR3 DNA: TGTGCCAGCTCACCAATGCACCCCGGGACAGGGACTAACACTGAAGCTTTCTTT

clone size: -
V gene: TRBV9
J gene: TRBJ2-2
D gene: TRBD1
CDR3 protein: CASSLTGVYTGELFF
CDR3 DNA: TGTGCCAGCAGCTTGACAGGGGTTTATACCGGGGAGCTGTTTTTT

clone size: -
V gene: TRBV6-5
J gene: TRBJ1-2
D gene: -
CDR3 protein: CASSGAANYGYTF
CDR3 DNA: TGTGCCAGCTCTGGGGCAGCTAACTATGGCTACACCTTC

clone size: medium-sized
V gene: TRBV2
J gene: TRBJ1-5
D gene: TRBD1
CDR3 protein: CASSGDRGHQPQHF
CDR3 DNA: TGTGCCAGCAGCGGGGACAGGGGGCATCAGCCCCAGCATTTT

clone size: -
V gene: TRBV12-5
J gene: TRBJ2-7
D gene: -
CDR3 protein: CASGLAPGEYF
CDR3 DNA: TGTGCTAGTGGTTTGGCTCCCGGGGAGTACTTC

clone size: -
V gene: TRBV5-4
J gene: TRBJ1-2
D gene: TRBD1
CDR3 protein: CASSLATGTLYGYTF
CDR3 DNA: TGTGCCAGCAGCTTGGCGACAGGGACTCTCTATGGCTACACCTTC

clone size: -
V gene: TRBV11-2
J gene: TRBJ1-4
D gene: TRBD1
CDR3 protein: CASRRTGTNEKLFF
CDR3 DNA: TGTGCCAGCAGAAGGACAGGAACTAATGAAAAACTGTTTTTT

clone size: -
V gene: TRBV30
J gene: TRBJ1-5
D gene: -
CDR3 protein: CAWSKGVRGGYSNQPQHF
CDR3 DNA: TGTGCCTGGAGTAAAGGGGTCAGGGGTGGTTATAGCAATCAGCCCCAGCATTTT

clone size: -
V gene: TRBV29-1
J gene: TRBJ1-2
D gene: -
CDR3 protein: CSVNGGVNYGYTF
CDR3 DNA: TGCAGCGTTAACGGGGGGGTTAACTATGGCTACACCTTC

clone size: -
V gene: TRBV10-3
J gene: TRBJ2-2
D gene: -
CDR3 protein: CAITGDINTGELFF
CDR3 DNA: TGTGCCATCACCGGGGATATCAACACCGGGGAGCTGTTTTTT